The 28 T cell receptor beta chains below were found in one sample sequenced in a study of T cells in localized non-small cell lung cancer. Data came from immunoSEQ multiplex PCR; TCRdb stores just in-frame clones and leaves some out. The sample records approximately 32,000 clones, over 75% being singletons. This specimen consisted of peripheral blood, obtained before any cancer treatment. The receptors here all came from a male donor aged 60 or older with stage III squamous cell lung carcinoma.

This clone has only a few counts. The same CDR3 is also encoded by other DNA sequences in this sample. This rearrangement joins TRBV28 to TRBJ2-7; D is unclear. Deletions cut 2 bases from V and 1 base from J, with 6 bases between. Germline CDR1 is MDHEN and CDR2 is SYDVKM. The CDR3 totals 13 residues. The CDR3 region has the DNA TGTGCCAGCAGTTTACCGCAGTCCTACGAGCAGTACTTC. Translating gives CASSLPQSYEQYF.

The chain carries TRBV10-2 and TRBJ1-3; D remains unclear. CDR1 is WSHSY, CDR2 SAAADI, per germline. This CDR3 region has 20 residues. Trimming took off 5 bases at V and 0 bases at J, with 26 bases between the two ends. The CDR3 is CASSFAFIPDGSSSGNTIYF. CDR3 DNA: TGCGCCAGCAGTTTCGCATTTATCCCCGACGGATCCAGCTCTGGAAACACCATATATTTT.

This clone has a single count. The identical CDR3 is also encoded by other nucleotide sequences in the sample. V is TRBV5-1 and J is TRBJ2-2, with 8 bases fitting TRBD1. Trimming removed 1 base from V and 4 bases from J; junction bases left unmatched: 3. Germline loops: CDR1 SGHRS, CDR2 YFSETQ. CDR3 size: 15 residues. The CDR3 loop is CASSLTGGFTGELFF. DNA of the CDR3: TGCGCCAGCAGCTTGACAGGGGGTTTCACCGGGGAGCTGTTTTTT.

In regard to this clone: A single base separates this from a much larger clone, so it may be a read error. The chain uses TRBV7-2 and TRBJ2-2; perhaps TRBD2 as D (5 bases). Germline V gives CDR1 SGHTA, CDR2 FQGNSA. The CDR3 totals 14 residues. The DNA of the CDR3 is TGTGCCAGCAACAAAGCGGAGAACACCTGGGAGCTGTTTTTT. As protein: CASNKAENTWELFF.

This clone was recorded only once. The CDR3 protein is CASSPQGMGQPQHF. The CDR3 DNA follows: TGTGCCAGCAGTCCACAGGGGATGGGACAGCCCCAGCATTTT. The chain recombines TRBV2 with TRBJ1-5; 7 nucleotides align to TRBD1. Germline V lookup: CDR1 SNHLY, CDR2 FYNNEI. V shed 5 bases and J 7 bases; nucleotides not matched to a gene: 8. The CDR3 contains 14 residues.

This clone has more than one count but fewer than ten. The chain has TRBV25-1 and TRBJ1-4; TRBD1 might be the D (5 bases). V was clipped by 3 bases and J by 6 bases, with 11 bases between them. CDR1 MGHDK and CDR2 SYGVNS come from the germline V gene. CDR3 length: 14 residues. CDR3: CASSEGDWYEKLFF. CDR3 DNA sequence: TGTGCCAGCAGTGAGGGGGACTGGTATGAAAAACTGTTTTTT.

The chain couples TRBV4-1 to TRBJ2-3; unclear D gene. CDR3 length: 11 residues. The V end was cut by 2 bases, the J end by 8 bases, with 5 bases between. Germline V CDR1 and CDR2: MGHRA, YSYEKL. CDR3 DNA sequence: TGCGCCAGCAGCCAACTCAGTACGCAGTATTTT. Translation: CASSQLSTQYF.

The genes are TRBV11-2 and TRBJ2-7; 14 bases align to TRBD2. The ends lost 5 bases at V and 3 bases at J; junction bases unmatched: 6. CDR3 size: 16 residues. CDR1 SGHAT and CDR2 FQNNGV come from the germline V gene. This CDR3 is CASSEGLAGALYEQYF. DNA of the CDR3: TGTGCCAGCAGCGAGGGACTAGCGGGAGCCCTCTACGAGCAGTACTTC.

The rearrangement links TRBV5-1 to TRBJ1-4; TRBD1 matches 8 bases. Germline trimming cut 0 bases from V and 7 bases from J; bases unmatched to any gene: 5. This CDR3 has 15 residues. From germline, CDR1 is SGHRS and CDR2 YFSETQ. CDR3 in DNA: TGCGCCAGCAGCTTGGGGACAGGGACAAGTGAAAAACTGTTTTTT. It specifies CASSLGTGTSEKLFF.

The chain employs TRBV29-1 and TRBJ1-2; D call uncertain. Looked up from germline, CDR1 is SQVTM and CDR2 is ANQGSEA. V was trimmed by 7 bases and J by 0 bases, leaving 12 bases between them. The CDR3 contains 13 residues. CDR3 sequence (DNA): TGCAGCGCGGTACGGGGTGCTAACTATGGCTACACCTTC. It encodes CSAVRGANYGYTF.

J is TRBJ2-7 and V is TRBV2, with 8 bases aligning to TRBD2. Trimming removed 4 bases from V and 9 bases from J; junction bases left unmatched: 8. The CDR3 is made up of 13 amino acids. Germline V gene data show CDR1 as SNHLY and CDR2 as FYNNEI. The CDR3 here is CASSGAGEGGQYF. CDR3 nucleotides: TGTGCCAGCAGTGGAGCGGGAGAAGGGGGGCAGTACTTC.

The J gene is TRBJ1-5, the V gene TRBV6-6, with D uncertain. Trimming took 7 bases from V and 6 from J, leaving 16 bases between them. In germline, CDR1 is MNHNY, CDR2 SVGAGI (reference sequence). This CDR3 spans 14 amino acids. The CDR3 DNA sequence: TGTGCCAGCACCGACACTCAACGGGGTCAGCCCCAGCATTTT. Its protein is CASTDTQRGQPQHF.

This chain connects TRBV7-2 to TRBJ2-7, with no clear D. Germline V gene lookup returns CDR1 SGHTA and CDR2 FQGNSA. CDR3 length equals 14 residues. The ends were cut back, 1 base at V and 5 bases at J, with 12 bases in the middle. This chain's CDR3 is CASSLEGYGDEQYF. The CDR3 region has the DNA TGTGCCAGCAGCTTAGAGGGCTATGGTGACGAGCAGTACTTC.

The chain links TRBV19 to TRBJ2-5, with 9 nucleotides matching TRBD2. V shed 4 bases and J 2 bases; nucleotides not matched to a gene: 5. CDR3 size: 15 residues. Per germline, CDR1 LNHDA and CDR2 SQIVND (reference sequence). CDR3 sequence: CASSNLAGMQETQYF. The CDR3 nucleotides are TGTGCCAGTAGTAATCTAGCGGGGATGCAAGAGACCCAGTACTTC. The complete variable domain, with remaining parts taken from reference TRBV19 and TRBJ2-5, reads DGGITQSPKYLFRKEGQNVTLSCEQNLNHDAMYWYRQDPGQGLRLIYYSQIVNDFQKGDIAEGYSVSREKKESFPLTVTSAQKNPTAFYLCASSNLAGMQETQYFGPGTRLLVL.

The genes are TRBV7-2 and TRBJ1-2; no clear D gene. Trimming stripped 5 bases from V and 6 bases from J, with 16 bases between. The CDR3 loop spans 14 amino acids. CDR1 and CDR2 from the germline V gene are SGHTA and FQGNSA. The CDR3 nucleotides are TGTGCCAGCAGCCGAGTGGGCGAATGGGATGGCTACACCTTC. Encoded protein: CASSRVGEWDGYTF.

The chain links TRBV5-1 to TRBJ1-1; 8 bases are a match to TRBD1. CDR3 size: 14 residues. The germline V gene encodes CDR1 SGHRS and CDR2 YFSETQ. V trimming: 3 bases; J trimming: 1 base; junction bases outside the gene matches: 2. CDR3 DNA: TGCGCCAGCAGCTCCGGGACAGGGAACACTGAAGCTTTCTTT. Its protein product is CASSSGTGNTEAFF.

The V and J genes are TRBV5-4 and TRBJ1-5, with D possibly TRBD1 on 5 matching bases. The CDR3 is 16 residues long. From germline, CDR1 is SGHNT and CDR2 YYREEE (reference sequence). Trimming cost V 0 bases and J 5 bases, with 15 bases left between them. CDR3 amino acids: CASSLGGSRADQPQHF. DNA for the CDR3: TGTGCCAGCAGCTTGGGTGGGAGCAGGGCGGATCAGCCCCAGCATTTT. Full variable domain (outside the CDR3, taken from reference TRBV5-4 and TRBJ1-5): ETGVTQSPTHLIKTRGQQVTLRCSSQSGHNTVSWYQQALGQGPQFIFQYYREEENGRGNFPPRFSGLQFPNYSSELNVNALELDDSALYLCASSLGGSRADQPQHFGDGTRLSIL.

J is TRBJ1-1 and V is TRBV5-1; TRBD1 matches 7 bases. V lost 3 bases and J lost 0; bases outside the gene matches: 5. In germline, CDR1 is SGHRS, CDR2 YFSETQ. The CDR3 sequence is 15 residues long. CDR3 nucleotide sequence: TGCGCCAGCAGCTCAAAACAGGGGCTGAACACTGAAGCTTTCTTT. Its translation: CASSSKQGLNTEAFF.

This clone was detected a few times. The chain uses TRBV5-4 and TRBJ1-1; D gene uncertain. CDR3 size: 16 residues. With 0 bases removed from V and 5 bases from J, the gap between germline ends came to 17 bases. CDR1 SGHNT and CDR2 YYREEE come from the germline V gene (reference sequence). The CDR3 reads CASSLAGTGSGTEAFF. DNA for the CDR3: TGTGCCAGCAGCTTGGCCGGTACGGGATCGGGGACTGAAGCTTTCTTT. Full variable domain (remainder filled in from reference TRBV5-4 and TRBJ1-1): ETGVTQSPTHLIKTRGQQVTLRCSSQSGHNTVSWYQQALGQGPQFIFQYYREEENGRGNFPPRFSGLQFPNYSSELNVNALELDDSALYLCASSLAGTGSGTEAFFGQGTRLTVV.

The chain uses TRBV5-5 and TRBJ2-4, with D possibly being TRBD1 or TRBD2 (5 bases each). Trimming removed 4 bases at V and 4 bases at J, with 15 bases between. The CDR3 has 15 residues. The V gene's germline CDR1 is SGHKS and CDR2 YYEKEE (reference sequence). The CDR3 DNA reads as TGTGCCAGCAGCGACGGGACCCTGGGGAAAAACATTCAGTACTTC. This translates into CASSDGTLGKNIQYF.

The chain recombines TRBV11-1 with TRBJ1-2; perhaps TRBD1 as D (6 bases). V shed 7 bases and J shed 0 bases, with 15 bases lying between them. Germline CDR1 is SGHAT and CDR2 is FQDESV (reference sequence). The CDR3 contains 15 residues. CDR3 sequence reads: CASTEGGAANYGYTF. The CDR3 nucleotides are TGTGCCAGCACCGAAGGGGGGGCCGCTAACTATGGCTACACCTTC. Full variable domain (missing parts from reference TRBV11-1 and TRBJ1-2): EAEVAQSPRYKITEKSQAVAFWCDPISGHATLYWYRQILGQGPELLVQFQDESVVDDSQLPKDRFSAERLKGVDSTLKIQPAELGDSAMYLCASTEGGAANYGYTFGSGTRLTVV.

This clone was recorded once. The chain recombines TRBV19 with TRBJ2-1, with 9 bases lining up with TRBD2. V shed 3 bases, J shed 12 bases, and the junction held 3 bases outside the gene matches. The CDR3 spans 12 residues. Germline CDR1 and CDR2: LNHDA and SQIVND (reference sequence). This chain's CDR3 is CASSMTSGRQFF. As DNA, the CDR3 is TGTGCCAGTAGTATGACTAGCGGACGGCAGTTCTTC.

The chain links TRBV19 to TRBJ1-5; D not certain. This CDR3 contains 15 residues. V was trimmed by 7 bases and J by 4 bases, leaving 17 bases between them. CDR1 is LNHDA, CDR2 SQIVND, per germline (reference sequence). In nucleotides, the CDR3 is TGTGCCAGTAAGGCAGTAGGGTCGGGGAATCAGCCCCAGCATTTT. As protein: CASKAVGSGNQPQHF.

The chain is built from TRBV21-1 and TRBJ2-5; TRBD1, the table's D call, was not compared with the DNA. TRBV21-1 is labeled a pseudogene. This CDR3 spans 13 amino acids. In DNA, the CDR3 is TGTGCCAGCAGCAAGGGCAGGGGGGCGACCCAGTACTTC. Protein product: CASSKGRGATQYF.

V is TRBV27 and J is TRBJ1-1; D not resolved. Trimming took 0 bases from V and 0 from J, leaving 5 bases between them. The CDR3 length is 14 residues. Germline V gives CDR1 MNHEY, CDR2 SMNVEV (reference sequence). The CDR3: CASSLSRVNTEAFF. The CDR3 coding sequence is TGTGCCAGCAGTTTATCGAGGGTGAACACTGAAGCTTTCTTT.

This clone was seen just once. The chain joins TRBV4-2 to TRBJ1-5, with D perhaps matching TRBD1 (5 bases). Germline V gives CDR1 LGHNA, CDR2 YNFKEQ. Trimming stripped 4 bases from V and 2 bases from J, with 12 bases between. CDR3 length: 15 residues. DNA of the CDR3: TGTGCCAGCAGCCGCGAAGACAGCGGCAATCAGCCCCAGCATTTT. As protein: CASSREDSGNQPQHF.

This sequence joins TRBV7-9 and TRBJ1-2; 7 bases fit TRBD1. CDR3 length: 13 residues. Trimming took 2 bases from V and 7 from J; bases not matched to a gene: 4. The V gene's germline CDR1 is SEHNR and CDR2 FQNEAQ (reference sequence). This CDR3 reads CASSLQGEGGYTF. DNA for the CDR3: TGTGCCAGCAGCTTACAGGGGGAGGGTGGCTACACCTTC.

There are a few counts of this clone. This sequence joins TRBV10-2 and TRBJ1-1, with 7 bases fitting TRBD1. Unmatched junction bases numbered 5, after V lost 2 bases and J lost 5 bases. The CDR3 totals 14 residues. The germline gives CDR1 WSHSY, CDR2 SAAADI. As DNA, the CDR3 is TGCGCCAGCAGTGAGCCGGCAGGGGGGACTGAAGCTTTCTTT. It encodes CASSEPAGGTEAFF.